These T cell receptor beta chains were read from a single sample in a study of tumor and adjacent non-tumor tissue in lung cancer. From the multiplex PCR reads, TCRdb called clonotypes with MiXCR, one entry per CDR3 protein. The sample shows about 67,000 distinct CDR3 sequences, more than 65% of them seen only once. The sample taken for sequencing was distant non-tumor lung tissue. The receptors derive from a man aged 60 to 69 with non-small cell lung cancer. Both conserved end residues are part of each CDR3. A D gene is named only where the DNA matches it firmly. Not all rows give a size; the values are once, few, many and, for expanded clones, a class.

v_gene,abundance,d_gene,j_gene,CDR3aa,CDR3nt
TRBV5-1,NA,NA,TRBJ2-5,CASSLGPVGDQETQYF,TGCGCCAGCAGCTTGGGACCAGTAGGGGACCAAGAGACCCAGTACTTC
TRBV2,many,NA,TRBJ2-1,CASSVAGTYNEQFF,TGTGCCAGCAGTGTGGCGGGAACCTACAATGAGCAGTTCTTC
TRBV6-1,once,NA,TRBJ2-5,CVNSAAGTQETQYF,TGTGTCAACAGTGCTGCTGGGACCCAAGAGACCCAGTACTTC
TRBV30,many,NA,TRBJ2-7,CAWSVKGSYEQYF,TGTGCCTGGAGTGTAAAGGGGAGCTACGAGCAGTACTTC
TRBV14,NA,TRBD2,TRBJ2-1,CADRQWTSADEQFF,TGTGCCGACAGACAGTGGACTAGCGCCGATGAGCAGTTCTTC
TRBV28,few,TRBD1,TRBJ2-1,CASSTRTGGRSNEQFF,TGTGCCAGCAGTACGCGGACAGGGGGACGGTCCAATGAGCAGTTCTTC
TRBV11-3,NA,TRBD1,TRBJ2-1,CASSPGQGWQNEHFF,TGTGCCAGCAGTCCTGGACAGGGCTGGCAAAATGAGCACTTCTTC
TRBV20-1,NA,NA,TRBJ2-7,CSANSEQYF,TGTAGTGCTAATTCCGAGCAGTACTTC
TRBV5-4,NA,NA,TRBJ2-5,CASISMGTQYF,TGTGCCAGCATCAGCATGGGGACGCAGTACTTC
TRBV28,many,NA,TRBJ1-5,CASSPDSLNQPQHF,TGTGCCAGCAGTCCCGACAGCCTTAATCAGCCCCAGCATTTT
TRBV13,NA,TRBD1,TRBJ2-6,CASSIRQGSGSGSNVLTF,TGTGCCAGCAGCATACGACAGGGGTCGGGTTCTGGGTCCAACGTCCTGACTTTC
TRBV12-3/TRBV12-4,NA,TRBD1,TRBJ2-2,CASAHPNTGELLF,TGTGCCAGCGCTCACCCGAACACAGGGGAGCTGTTGTTT
TRBV6-5,NA,NA,TRBJ2-1,CDSTWGNTNEQFF,TGTGACAGCACCTGGGGTAACACCAATGAGCAGTTCTTC
TRBV11-1,NA,NA,TRBJ2-5,CGSSKDMYQETQYF,TGTGGCAGCAGCAAAGACATGTACCAAGAGACCCAGTACTTT
TRBV5-1,many,TRBD2,TRBJ2-5,CASSLSLAGGQETQYF,TGCGCCAGCAGCTTGAGCCTAGCGGGAGGGCAGGAGACCCAGTACTTC
TRBV6-1,many,NA,TRBJ2-4,CASNDLAKNIQYF,TGTGCCAGCAATGACTTAGCCAAAAACATTCAGTACTTC
TRBV11-3,NA,TRBD2,TRBJ2-3,CAGSSGTSGVTDTQYF,TGTGCCGGCAGCTCAGGGACTAGCGGTGTCACAGATACGCAGTATTTT
TRBV5-5,few,NA,TRBJ2-3,CARSRWGERPDTQYF,TGTGCCAGGAGCCGCTGGGGAGAGCGCCCAGATACGCAGTATTTT
TRBV6-1,NA,NA,TRBJ2-1,CASSLSDGSSYSEQFF,TGTGCCAGCAGTCTGAGCGACGGGAGCTCCTACAGTGAGCAGTTCTTC
TRBV5-5,NA,NA,TRBJ1-6,CTSSHWDSPLHF,TGTACCAGCAGCCACTGGGATTCACCCCTCCACTTT
TRBV6-1,once,NA,TRBJ2-1,CAIKTLEGDNEQFF,TGTGCCATCAAAACACTAGAGGGGGACAATGAGCAGTTCTTC
TRBV6-2/TRBV6-3,NA,NA,TRBJ2-2,CASSSTESNTGELFF,TGTGCCAGCAGTTCAACCGAGAGTAACACCGGGGAGCTGTTTTTT
TRBV5-4,NA,NA,TRBJ1-2,CASSLYCVIANYGYTF,TGTGCCAGCAGCTTGTATTGCGTGATAGCTAACTATGGCTACACCTTC
TRBV30,once,NA,TRBJ2-1,CAWIQSHEQFF,TGTGCCTGGATCCAAAGTCATGAGCAGTTCTTC
TRBV12-3/TRBV12-4,NA,NA,TRBJ2-5,CPSSLSPQETQYF,TGTCCCAGTAGTTTATCACCCCAGGAGACCCAGTACTTT
TRBV12-3/TRBV12-4,once,NA,TRBJ1-2,CASDTGAFTNYVYTF,TGTGCCTCCGATACGGGGGCTTTTACTAACTATGTCTACACCTTT
TRBV11-1,NA,TRBD2,TRBJ2-1,CDSSSSFGGTNNEQFF,TGTGACAGCAGCTCTTCTTTCGGGGGGACCAACAATGAGCAGTTCTTC
TRBV4-2,many,TRBD2,TRBJ2-3,CASSHGLAGAEQSTDTQYF,TGTGCCAGCAGCCACGGACTAGCGGGAGCCGAGCAATCCACAGATACGCAGTATTTT
TRBV28,many,TRBD2,TRBJ2-1,CASNAGTKHNEQFF,TGTGCCAGCAACGCCGGGACTAAACACAATGAGCAGTTCTTC
TRBV13,few,NA,TRBJ2-3,CASSLAKQNTDTQYF,TGTGCCAGCAGCTTAGCTAAACAGAACACAGACACGCAGTATTTT
TRBV6-5,NA,NA,TRBJ2-2,CASSNVVPGELFF,TGTGCCAGCAGCAATGTCGTTCCCGGGGAGCTGTTTTTT
TRBV12-3/TRBV12-4,few,TRBD1,TRBJ2-7,CASSPVTGGLEQYF,TGTGCCAGCAGTCCCGTGACAGGGGGTCTAGAGCAATACTTC
TRBV10-3,NA,TRBD1,TRBJ1-1,CAISRGRGEDTEAFF,TGTGCCATCAGCCGGGGCAGGGGGGAAGACACTGAAGCTTTCTTT
TRBV4-1,NA,NA,TRBJ2-5,CASSQYLGVETQYF,TGCGCCAGCAGCCAATATCTGGGTGTAGAGACCCAATACTTC
TRBV29-1,NA,TRBD2,TRBJ2-3,CSGVAGAGSSDTKYF,TGCAGCGGTGTTGCGGGAGCGGGTAGCTCAGATACGAAGTATTTT
TRBV11-1,NA,TRBD1,TRBJ2-6,CAGSRTGRPSGANVLIF,TGTGCCGGCAGTCGGACAGGGAGGCCTTCAGGGGCCAACGTCCTGATTTTT
TRBV11-1,NA,NA,TRBJ2-2,CVSSYTSDTGELFF,TGTGTTAGTAGCTATACTAGTGACACCGGGGAGCTGTTTTTT
TRBV12-3/TRBV12-4,NA,NA,TRBJ2-1,CASSFRDEQFF,TGTGCCAGCAGTTTTCGAGATGAGCAGTTCTTC
TRBV11-1,NA,TRBD1,TRBJ1-1,CASSLAQGAEALF,TGTGCCAGCAGCTTAGCGCAGGGGGCTGAAGCCTTATTT
TRBV7-3,NA,NA,TRBJ2-3,CASSLSGGSTDAQYF,TGTGCCAGCAGCTTATCTGGCGGTAGCACAGATGCGCAGTATTTT
TRBV5-1,NA,NA,TRBJ2-1,CASSTLGVTRGYNEQFF,TGCGCCAGCAGCACACTGGGGGTGACAAGGGGGTACAATGAGCAGTTTTTC
TRBV20-1,NA,TRBD2,TRBJ2-5,CSARDPGTNQGTQYF,TGCAGTGCTAGAGACCCCGGGACTAACCAAGGGACCCAGTACTTC
TRBV6-6,NA,NA,TRBJ1-3,CASSLHGARGNTIYF,TGTGCCAGCAGTCTTCATGGGGCACGGGGAAACACCATATATTTT
TRBV29-1,NA,TRBD1,TRBJ2-1,CSVEIPAGTGFNDQFF,TGCAGCGTTGAAATCCCGGCCGGGACAGGGTTCAATGACCAGTTCTTC
TRBV11-2,once,NA,TRBJ2-3,CASSLDGPLNTQYF,TGTGCCAGTAGCTTAGATGGGCCTTTAAATACGCAGTATTTT
TRBV28,NA,NA,TRBJ2-1,CASSGGEAQFF,TGTGCCAGCAGTGGGGGAGAGGCGCAGTTCTTC
TRBV20-1,NA,TRBD2,TRBJ2-2,CSASSGRRSTGELLF,TGCAGTGCTAGTAGCGGGAGGCGTAGCACCGGGGAGCTGCTTTTT
TRBV5-4,few,TRBD1,TRBJ1-2,CTSSHIRTGKHGYTF,TGTACCAGTAGCCATATCCGGACAGGGAAGCATGGCTACACCTTC
TRBV28,NA,NA,TRBJ2-7,CVSTQGGEHYF,TGTGTCAGCACACAGGGTGGCGAGCATTACTTC
TRBV6-1,NA,NA,TRBJ1-2,CASREAQAQRGYTF,TGTGCCAGCAGAGAAGCACAGGCGCAGAGGGGCTACACTTTC
TRBV11-1,NA,TRBD1,TRBJ2-6,CGRSRTGRPSGADVLTF,TGTGGCAGAAGTCGGACAGGGAGGCCTTCTGGGGCCGACGTCCTGACTTTC
TRBV11-2,NA,NA,TRBJ1-1,CTSSFLMNTEAFF,TGTACCAGCAGCTTTCTGATGAACACTGAAGCTTTCTTT
TRBV5-5,NA,TRBD1,TRBJ2-3,CASSRDRVPNMQYF,TGTGCCAGCAGCAGGGACAGGGTTCCAAATATGCAGTATTTT
TRBV7-8,once,NA,TRBJ2-2,CASSPLRTAQNTWELFF,TGTGCCAGCAGCCCGTTACGGACAGCCCAGAACACCTGGGAGCTGTTTTTT